This TCR beta chain was identified in a study of vaccination and CD4 T cells after COVID-19. Across the study: Subjects got two shots of BNT162b2 or mRNA-1273 vaccine. Regarding the study as a whole: Convalescent patients' median share of reactive clones seen only post-vaccination was around 86%.

Trimming left V 1 base short and J 7 bases short, with 6 bases between. CDR3 length equals 13 residues. Germline lookup yields CDR1 SGHNT and CDR2 YYREEE (reference sequence). The treatment is: roughly 10-day PBMC culture with coronavirus spike peptide pools or control peptides (ViraFEST assay). With regard to this clonotype: Antigen unknown.

Cultured CD4+ T cell DNA was sequenced using the Oncomine TCR Beta short-read assay. TCRdb passed the PCR reads through MiXCR, listing each CDR3 protein once. The sample has some 15,000 distinct CDR3 sequences, approximately 58% seen once; the top ten hold 10% to 15%. The chain recombines TRBV5-4 with TRBJ1-6, with no clear D. This receptor was identified in a human donor who had recovered from COVID-19. Sequenced input: CD4+ T cells from blood, cultured in vitro. The DNA for the CDR3 is TGTGCCAGCAGCTTGTGGGGAAATTCACCCCTCCACTTT. Protein sequence: CASSLWGNSPLHF. The entire variable domain, with the rest obtained from reference TRBV5-4 and TRBJ1-6, is as follows: ETGVTQSPTHLIKTRGQQVTLRCSSQSGHNTVSWYQQALGQGPQFIFQYYREEENGRGNFPPRFSGLQFPNYSSELNVNALELDDSALYLCASSLWGNSPLHFGNGTRLTVT.